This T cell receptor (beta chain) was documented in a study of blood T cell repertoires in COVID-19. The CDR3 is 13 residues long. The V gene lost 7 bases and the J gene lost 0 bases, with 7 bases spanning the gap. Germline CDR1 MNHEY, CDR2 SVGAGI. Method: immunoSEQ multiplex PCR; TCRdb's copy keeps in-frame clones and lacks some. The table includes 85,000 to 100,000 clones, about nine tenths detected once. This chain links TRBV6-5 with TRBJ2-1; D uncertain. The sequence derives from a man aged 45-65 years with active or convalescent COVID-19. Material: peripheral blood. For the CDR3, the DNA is TGTGCCAGCACAAGGAGCTCCTACAATGAGCAGTTCTTC. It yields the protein CASTRSSYNEQFF.